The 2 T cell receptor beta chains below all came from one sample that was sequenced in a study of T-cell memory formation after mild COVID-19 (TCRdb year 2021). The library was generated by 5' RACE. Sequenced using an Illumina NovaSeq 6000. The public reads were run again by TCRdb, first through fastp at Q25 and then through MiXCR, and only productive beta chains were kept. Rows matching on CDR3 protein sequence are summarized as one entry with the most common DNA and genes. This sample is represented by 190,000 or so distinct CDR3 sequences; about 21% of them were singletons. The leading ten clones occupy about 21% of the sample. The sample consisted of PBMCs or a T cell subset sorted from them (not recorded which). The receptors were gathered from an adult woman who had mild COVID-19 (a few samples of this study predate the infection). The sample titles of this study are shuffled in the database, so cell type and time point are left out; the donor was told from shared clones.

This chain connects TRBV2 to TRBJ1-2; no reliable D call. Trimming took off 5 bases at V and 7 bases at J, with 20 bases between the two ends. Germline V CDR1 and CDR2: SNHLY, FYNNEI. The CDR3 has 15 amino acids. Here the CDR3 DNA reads TGTGCCAGCAGTTTACTAAGGACTGCCGAGGGTGGCTACACCTTC. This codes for CASSLLRTAEGGYTF.

The CDR3: CASSSQRVGDTQYF. CDR3 sequence (DNA): TGTGCCAGCAGCTCCCAGCGCGTGGGGGATACGCAGTATTTT. The chain employs TRBV7-9 and TRBJ2-3; no clear D. There are 14 residues in the CDR3. From germline, CDR1 is SEHNR and CDR2 FQNEAQ (reference sequence). Between the trimmed V and J ends, which lost 4 bases and 6 bases, there was a span of 14 bases.